The 19 T cell receptor beta chains below come from one sample, sequenced in a study of cytomegalovirus exposure and HLA in healthy donors. Some clones are missing from TCRdb's copy, which holds only in-frame ones; the method was immunoSEQ multiplex PCR. The sample lists some 140,000 clones, 80% to 90% occurring once. Sequencing was performed on PBMCs. All receptors come from a woman aged 25 to 39 in good health and CMV-seronegative.

This clone has more than one count but fewer than ten. The CDR3 protein is CASSESTVYGYTF. CDR3 nucleotide sequence: TGTGCCAGCAGTGAGTCGACAGTATATGGCTACACCTTC. V usage is TRBV2 and J usage is TRBJ1-2; D perhaps matches TRBD1 (5 bases). V was cut by 3 bases and J by 5 bases, with 10 bases left in between. The CDR3 has 13 amino acids. Germline V gene sequence: CDR1 SNHLY, CDR2 FYNNEI.

This clone appeared a few times. The rearrangement joins TRBV9 to TRBJ2-4; 7 bases map to TRBD1. Losses at the gene ends were 3 bases for V and 7 bases for J; bases not matched to a gene: 7. This CDR3 has 14 residues. Germline V gene data show CDR1 as SGDLS and CDR2 as YYNGEE. The CDR3 here is CASSATGQENIQYF. The CDR3 bases are TGTGCCAGCAGCGCGACAGGGCAGGAGAACATTCAGTACTTC.

The rearrangement links TRBV28 to TRBJ2-7, with 9 bases identical to TRBD2. The germline V gene has CDR1 MDHEN and CDR2 SYDVKM. This CDR3 is 15 amino acids long. V lost 1 base to trimming and J lost 6 bases; unmatched junction nucleotides: 7. For the CDR3, the DNA is TGTGCCAGCAGTTTATCCGCTAGCGGGGTTTCCGAGCAGTACTTC. Amino acids: CASSLSASGVSEQYF.

J is TRBJ1-2 and V is TRBV9; TRBD1 agrees at 7 bases. V shed 0 bases and J 8 bases; nucleotides not matched to a gene: 16. The CDR3 loop spans 17 amino acids. From germline, CDR1 is SGDLS and CDR2 YYNGEE. The CDR3 sequence: CASSVDWGDSRPGGYTF. In nucleotides, the CDR3 is TGTGCCAGCAGCGTAGACTGGGGGGACAGTCGGCCTGGAGGCTACACCTTC.

The rearrangement uses TRBV9 and TRBJ2-7; perhaps TRBD2 as D (5 bases). V dropped 0 bases and J dropped 6 bases, with 19 bases sitting between them. CDR1 is SGDLS, CDR2 YYNGEE, per germline. The CDR3 runs to 16 residues. CDR3 DNA: TGTGCCAGCAGCGTAGCATCCCATGTCAGCGCGGGCGAGCAGTACTTC. Amino acid sequence: CASSVASHVSAGEQYF.

This rearrangement joins TRBV7-6 to TRBJ2-7; D may be TRBD2 (7 bases). V lost 4 bases and J 2 bases, leaving 15 bases between the germline ends. The germline V gene has CDR1 SGHVS and CDR2 FNYEAQ. The CDR3 is 15 residues long. The DNA for the CDR3 is TGTGCCAGCAGCTCCCCAAAGGGGGGGACCTACGAGCAGTACTTC. Protein sequence: CASSSPKGGTYEQYF.

J is TRBJ2-1 and V is TRBV11-3, with D perhaps TRBD1 (6 bases). In germline, CDR1 is SGHNT, CDR2 YENEEA. Trimming took off 5 bases at V and 8 bases at J, with 10 bases between the two ends. The CDR3 spans 12 residues. Here the CDR3 reads CASSLRGYEQFF. The CDR3 coding sequence is TGTGCCAGCAGCCTGAGGGGGTATGAGCAGTTCTTC.

This sequence joins TRBV29-1 and TRBJ1-1; TRBD1 might be the D (5 bases). V gave up 6 bases and J gave up 5 bases, with 13 bases separating them. The CDR3 covers 12 residues. Germline values: CDR1 SQVTM, CDR2 ANQGSEA. DNA for the CDR3: TGCAGCGTAGCCGTCGGGGGGACTGAAGCTTTCTTT. As protein: CSVAVGGTEAFF.

The V gene is TRBV6-1, the J gene TRBJ2-1, with unresolved D. The CDR3 covers 13 residues. V was cut by 6 bases and J by 4 bases, with 10 bases left in between. The germline V gene encodes CDR1 MNHNS and CDR2 SASEGT. The CDR3 loop reads CASSLTPYNEQFF. The CDR3 nucleotides read TGTGCCAGCAGCCTGACACCTTACAATGAGCAGTTCTTC.

The J gene is TRBJ1-6, the V gene TRBV6-5; possibly TRBD1 for D (5 bases). The germline V gene has CDR1 MNHEY and CDR2 SVGAGI. CDR3 size: 13 residues. Trimming cost V 0 bases and J 9 bases, with 6 bases left between them. For the CDR3, the DNA is TGTGCCAGCAGTTACTCAGGGGCTTCACCCCTCCACTTT. Its translation is CASSYSGASPLHF.

V gene TRBV5-4 combines with J gene TRBJ2-1; the D gene is possibly TRBD1 (5 bases). In germline, CDR1 is SGHNT, CDR2 YYREEE (reference sequence). CDR3 length equals 15 residues. V lost 4 bases to trimming and J lost 0 bases, with 11 bases between them. The CDR3 sequence is CASSKDMSSYNEQFF. DNA for the CDR3: TGTGCCAGCAGCAAGGACATGAGCTCCTACAATGAGCAGTTCTTC.

The chain carries TRBV11-2 and TRBJ1-2, with a weak D call TRBD1 (6 bases). V lost 3 bases and J 8 bases, leaving 16 bases between the germline ends. Germline CDR1 is SGHAT and CDR2 is FQNNGV. This CDR3 has 14 residues. CDR3: CASSFAERGGGYTF. CDR3 in DNA: TGTGCCAGCAGCTTTGCCGAGCGGGGGGGCGGCTACACCTTC.

V and J are TRBV29-1 and TRBJ1-1; possibly TRBD1 for D (6 bases). Germline CDR1 and CDR2: SQVTM and ANQGSEA. V was trimmed by 6 bases and J by 4 bases, leaving 15 bases between them. The CDR3 totals 13 residues. This chain's CDR3 is CSVKPRGGTEAFF. CDR3 bases: TGCAGCGTAAAACCCAGGGGTGGCACTGAAGCTTTCTTT.

The genes are TRBV2 and TRBJ1-1, with TRBD1 matching over 7 bases. The CDR3 is 21 amino acids. The J segment lost 1 base and the V segment lost 0 bases, leaving 20 bases of the junction unmatched. Germline V gives CDR1 SNHLY, CDR2 FYNNEI. CDR3 loop: CASSEAPGTVEKWYSNTEAFF. The CDR3 DNA follows: TGTGCCAGCAGTGAAGCTCCCGGGACAGTTGAAAAATGGTACTCGAACACTGAAGCTTTCTTT. The full variable domain, in which reference TRBV2 and TRBJ1-1 provide the parts outside the CDR3, is EPEVTQTPSHQVTQMGQEVILRCVPISNHLYFYWYRQILGQKVEFLVSFYNNEISEKSEIFDDQFSVERPDGSNFTLKIRSTKLEDSAMYFCASSEAPGTVEKWYSNTEAFFGQGTRLTVV.

The chain joins TRBV6-1 to TRBJ2-2; 10 bases line up with TRBD2. CDR3 length equals 15 residues. Germline CDR1 is MNHNS and CDR2 is SASEGT. After removal of 2 bases from V and 4 bases from J, the junction contained 1 base not matched to a gene. CDR3 sequence: CASSELAGVTGELFF. In DNA form, the CDR3 reads TGTGCCAGCAGTGAACTAGCGGGGGTCACCGGGGAGCTGTTTTTT.

The chain carries TRBV5-1 and TRBJ2-7; the match to TRBD2 covers 7 bases. CDR1 and CDR2 (germline): SGHRS, YFSETQ. The junction had 7 bases not matched to a gene; V was cut back by 4 bases and J by 3 bases. The CDR3 covers 14 residues. CDR3 in DNA: TGCGCCAGCAGCCCAAGCGGGGAACGCTACGAGCAGTACTTC. Amino acids: CASSPSGERYEQYF.

This clone showed up just once. This chain uses TRBV13 with TRBJ2-5; 7 bases fit TRBD2. Germline trimming cut 5 bases from V and 3 bases from J; bases unmatched to any gene: 6. This CDR3 contains 14 residues. Germline assignment: CDR1 PRHDT and CDR2 FYEKMQ (reference sequence). The CDR3 loop reads CASSPFRGEETQYF. The DNA of the CDR3 is TGTGCCAGCAGCCCCTTCCGGGGGGAAGAGACCCAGTACTTC.

The chain recombines TRBV7-2 with TRBJ1-3, with 8 nucleotides matching TRBD1. V lost 5 bases and J lost 0; bases outside the gene matches: 9. Germline CDR1 reads SGHTA; CDR2 reads FQGNSA. This CDR3 has 17 residues. The CDR3: CASSRDGGTGSGNTIYF. CDR3 sequence (DNA): TGTGCCAGCAGCCGCGACGGTGGGACAGGCTCTGGAAACACCATATATTTT.

This clone was detected a few times. The chain has TRBV5-1 and TRBJ1-4; TRBD1 is a possible D gene (5 bases). Looked up from germline, CDR1 is SGHRS and CDR2 is YFSETQ. The CDR3 has 15 residues. V lost 0 bases, J lost 8 bases, and 14 bases lay in between. CDR3 nucleotide sequence: TGCGCCAGCAGCTTGGTGGGGGGGAAGCCCGAAAAACTGTTTTTT. Protein product: CASSLVGGKPEKLFF.